Each of the 6 T cell receptor beta chains below was sequenced from the same sample in a study of CD8+CD57+ T cells in acquired aplastic anemia. Both TCR beta VDJ combination and CDR3 sequence profiling were carried out. Genomic DNA was the template for this profiling. TCRdb called the reads again in MiXCR, with one record for every CDR3 protein. The table has 150,000 to 180,000 distinct CDR3 sequences, over 50% seen once; the top ten hold 9.5% to 15%. An expansion of CD8+CD57+ cells by flow cytometry had been shown in patients chosen for sequencing. Sample: sorted CD4+, CD8+, or CD8+CD57+ T cells (not recorded which) from PBMCs. These receptor sequences come from a human donor with aplastic anemia.

This clonotype was seen more than once but under ten times. CDR3 region: CASSFSTGQAYEQYF. The CDR3 coding sequence is TGTGCCAGCAGCTTTTCCACAGGCCAAGCCTACGAGCAGTACTTC. This chain joins TRBV7-9 and TRBJ2-7; weak D call: TRBD1 (5 bases). CDR3 length equals 15 residues. Trimming shortened V by 3 bases and J by 2 bases, and 14 bases separated the two germline ends. Per germline, CDR1 SEHNR and CDR2 FQNEAQ (reference sequence).

This chain joins TRBV20-1 and TRBJ1-5; D possibly corresponds to TRBD1 (6 bases). The V and J ends lost 3 bases and 2 bases respectively, with 11 bases between them. The CDR3 contains 14 residues. Germline V gives CDR1 DFQATT, CDR2 SNEGSKA (reference sequence). This CDR3 reads CSASEGGGNQPQHF. The CDR3 DNA reads as TGCAGTGCTAGCGAGGGGGGCGGCAATCAGCCCCAGCATTTT.

The chain recombines TRBV10-3 with TRBJ2-7; tentatively, D is TRBD1 or TRBD2 (7 bases each). Trimming took off 1 base at V and 5 bases at J, with 12 bases between the two ends. CDR3 length: 14 residues. In germline, CDR1 is ENHRY, CDR2 SYGVKD. Here the CDR3 reads CAISEYRGGNEQYF. The CDR3 nucleotides read TGTGCCATCAGTGAGTACAGGGGAGGGAACGAGCAGTACTTC.

This clonotype came up many times. The chain recombines TRBV6-1 with TRBJ1-3; possibly TRBD1 for D (5 bases). Trimming stripped 7 bases from V and 4 bases from J, with 11 bases between. The V gene's germline CDR1 is MNHNS and CDR2 SASEGT. The CDR3 is made up of 13 amino acids. The CDR3 DNA reads as TGTGCCAGCAACCAGGGTATCGGAAACACCATATATTTT. Its translation is CASNQGIGNTIYF.

V usage is TRBV20-1 and J usage is TRBJ2-1; 12 bases agree with TRBD1. This CDR3 has 16 amino acids. V shed 4 bases, J shed 10 bases, and the junction held 14 bases outside the gene matches. Germline-derived CDR1 and CDR2 are DFQATT and SNEGSKA (reference sequence). CDR3 in DNA: TGCAGTGCTACGGTAGGGACAGGGGGCCGAGGTGGAGAGCAGTTCTTC. This encodes CSATVGTGGRGGEQFF.

On this clonotype itself: A much larger clone is a single base away; this may be a read error. The gene calls are TRBV6-2 or TRBV6-3 and TRBJ2-5, with 13 bases that match TRBD2. Trimming at V came to 6 bases and at J to 5 bases, leaving 6 bases not matched to a gene. CDR1 and CDR2 from the germline V gene are MNHEY and SVGEGT. This CDR3 contains 15 residues. CDR3 in amino acids: CASRGLAGAGETQYF. The CDR3, as DNA: TGTGCCAGCAGAGGACTAGCGGGGGCTGGGGAGACCCAGTACTTC.